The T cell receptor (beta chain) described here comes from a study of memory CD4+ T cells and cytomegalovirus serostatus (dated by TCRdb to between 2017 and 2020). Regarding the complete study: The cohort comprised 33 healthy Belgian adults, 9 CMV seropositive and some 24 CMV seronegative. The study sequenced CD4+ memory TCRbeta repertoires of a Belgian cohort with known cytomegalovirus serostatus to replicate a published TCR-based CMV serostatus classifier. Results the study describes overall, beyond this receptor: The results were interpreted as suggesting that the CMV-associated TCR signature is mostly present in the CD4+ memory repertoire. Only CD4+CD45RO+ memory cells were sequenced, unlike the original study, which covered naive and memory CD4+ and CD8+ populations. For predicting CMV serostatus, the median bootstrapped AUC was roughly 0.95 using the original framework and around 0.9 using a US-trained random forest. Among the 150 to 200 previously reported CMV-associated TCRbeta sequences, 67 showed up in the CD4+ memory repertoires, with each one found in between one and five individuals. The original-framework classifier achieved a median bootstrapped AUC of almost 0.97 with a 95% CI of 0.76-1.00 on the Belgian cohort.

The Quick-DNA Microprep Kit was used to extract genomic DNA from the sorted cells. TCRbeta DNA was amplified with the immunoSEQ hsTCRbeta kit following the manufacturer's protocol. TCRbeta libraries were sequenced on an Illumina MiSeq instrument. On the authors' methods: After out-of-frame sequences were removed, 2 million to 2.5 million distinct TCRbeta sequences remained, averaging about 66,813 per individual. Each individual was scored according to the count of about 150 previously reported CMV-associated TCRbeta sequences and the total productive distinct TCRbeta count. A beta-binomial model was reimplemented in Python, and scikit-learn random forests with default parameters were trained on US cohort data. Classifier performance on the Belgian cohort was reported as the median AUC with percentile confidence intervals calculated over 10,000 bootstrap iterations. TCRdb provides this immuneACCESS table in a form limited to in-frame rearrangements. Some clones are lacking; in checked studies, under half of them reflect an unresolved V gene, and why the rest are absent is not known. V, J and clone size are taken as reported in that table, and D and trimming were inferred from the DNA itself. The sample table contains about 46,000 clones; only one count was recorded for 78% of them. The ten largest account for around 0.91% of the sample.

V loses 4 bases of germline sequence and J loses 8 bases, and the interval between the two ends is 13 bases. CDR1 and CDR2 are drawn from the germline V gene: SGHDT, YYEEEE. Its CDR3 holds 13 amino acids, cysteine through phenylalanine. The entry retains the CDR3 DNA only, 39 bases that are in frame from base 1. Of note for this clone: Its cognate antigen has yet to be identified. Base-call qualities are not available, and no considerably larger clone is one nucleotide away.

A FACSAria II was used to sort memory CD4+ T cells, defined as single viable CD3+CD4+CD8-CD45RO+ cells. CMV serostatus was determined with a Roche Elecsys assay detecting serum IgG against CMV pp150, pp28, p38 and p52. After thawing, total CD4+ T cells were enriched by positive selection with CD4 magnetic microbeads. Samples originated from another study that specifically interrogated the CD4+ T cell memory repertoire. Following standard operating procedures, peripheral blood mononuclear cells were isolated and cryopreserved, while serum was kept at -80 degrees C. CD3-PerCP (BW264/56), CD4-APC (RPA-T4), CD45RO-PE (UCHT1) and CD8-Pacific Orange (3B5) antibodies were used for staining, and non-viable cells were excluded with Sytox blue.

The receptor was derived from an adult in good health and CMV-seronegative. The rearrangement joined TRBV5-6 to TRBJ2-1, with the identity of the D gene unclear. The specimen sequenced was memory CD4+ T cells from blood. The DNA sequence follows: TGTGCCAGCAGCCATGTTGGTAGACATGAGCAGTTCTTC. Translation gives CASSHVGRHEQFF. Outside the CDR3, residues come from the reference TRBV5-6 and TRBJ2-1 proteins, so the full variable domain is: DAGVTQSPTHLIKTRGQQVTLRCSPKSGHDTVSWYQQALGQGPQFIFQYYEEEERQRGNFPDRFSGHQFPNYSSELNVNALLLGDSALYLCASSHVGRHEQFFGPGTRLTVL.